This TCR beta chain was identified during a study of cytomegalovirus exposure and HLA in healthy donors. Across the whole study: A later analysis reported the 100 to 150 validation repertoires used the same platform as the approximately 660 first-cohort repertoires. Study-level findings and limits: Among TCR beta chains, those listed as cytomegalovirus-associated numbered 164. Some public TCRs appeared in many individuals, while most sequences were rare.

Worth noting for this clone: Its antigen is not known.

The CDR3 covers 16 residues. V shed 4 bases and J shed 7 bases, with 20 bases lying between them. The V gene's germline CDR1 is SEHNR and CDR2 FQNEAQ (reference sequence). The donors were members of the roughly 130-subject validation cohort (separate from the approximately 670-subject first cohort). Sequencing was performed with immunoSEQ multiplex PCR; in TCRdb, only in-frame clones are kept and a portion is missing. The table records under 200,000 clones, around 85% of them present only once. What was sequenced was PBMCs. The gene calls are TRBV7-9 and TRBJ2-1; D is perhaps TRBD2 (6 bases). The sequence came from a woman aged 30 to 39 in good health and CMV-seronegative. CDR3 sequence: CASSSTSGGVGNEQFF. DNA for the CDR3: TGTGCCAGCAGCTCCACCAGCGGAGGGGTGGGTAATGAGCAGTTCTTC.